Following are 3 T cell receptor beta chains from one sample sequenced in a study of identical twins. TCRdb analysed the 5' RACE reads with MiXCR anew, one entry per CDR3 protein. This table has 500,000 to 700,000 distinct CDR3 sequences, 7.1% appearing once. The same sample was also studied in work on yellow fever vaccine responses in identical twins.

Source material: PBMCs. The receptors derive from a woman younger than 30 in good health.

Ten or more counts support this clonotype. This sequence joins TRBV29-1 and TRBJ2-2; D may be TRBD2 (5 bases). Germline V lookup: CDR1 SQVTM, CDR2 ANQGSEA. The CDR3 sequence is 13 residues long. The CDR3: CSVVYRGTGELFF. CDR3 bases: TGCAGTGTGGTTTATCGGGGTACCGGGGAGCTGTTTTTT.

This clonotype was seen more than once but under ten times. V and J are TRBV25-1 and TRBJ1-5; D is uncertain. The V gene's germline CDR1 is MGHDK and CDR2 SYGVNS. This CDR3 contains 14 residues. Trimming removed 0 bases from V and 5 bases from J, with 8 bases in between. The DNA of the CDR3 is TGTGCCAGCAGTGAATATCTCTGGGATCAGCCCCAGCATTTT. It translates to CASSEYLWDQPQHF.

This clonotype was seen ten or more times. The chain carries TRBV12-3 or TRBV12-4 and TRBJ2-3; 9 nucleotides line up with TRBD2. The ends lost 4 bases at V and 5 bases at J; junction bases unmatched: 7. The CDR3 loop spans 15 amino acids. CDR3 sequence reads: CASSWSGGPGDTQYF. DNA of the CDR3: TGTGCCAGCAGTTGGAGCGGGGGGCCTGGAGATACGCAGTATTTT.